Listed here are 19 T cell receptor beta chains from one sample, sequenced in a study of Ad26.COV2.S vaccination and SARS-CoV-2 variants. Treatment defined: around 19 received Ad26.COV2.S at low or high dose, single or two shots; a few received placebo; per-sample allocation not given. Sampling took place 63 days after the first vaccine or placebo injection. Clones were sequenced by immunoSEQ multiplex PCR, and TCRdb holds only the in-frame ones, with some missing. The profile shows 400,000 or so clones, 70% to 90% of them singletons. Sequencing was performed on peripheral blood, taken in a trial of Ad26.COV2.S vaccine versus placebo. These TCRs come from a person between 18 and 60 years old who received the Ad26.COV2.S COVID-19 vaccine or a placebo.

The table lists this clone with a few counts. CDR3 in DNA: TGTGCCAGCAGCCCTCGAGTGTCCGGGGACGAGCAGTACTTC. As protein: CASSPRVSGDEQYF. This chain links TRBV7-9 with TRBJ2-7; D possibly corresponds to TRBD2 (5 bases). Germline values: CDR1 SEHNR, CDR2 FQNEAQ (reference sequence). CDR3 length: 14 residues. V shed 5 bases and J shed 5 bases, with 16 bases lying between them.

The chain recombines TRBV6-2 or TRBV6-3 with TRBJ2-1, with D uncertain. The germline CDR1 and CDR2 sequences are MNHEY and SVGEGT. The CDR3 extends over 13 amino acids. Trimming shortened V by 3 bases and J by 7 bases, and 10 bases separated the two germline ends. The CDR3 protein is CASSYLRWNEQFF. The CDR3 region has the DNA TGTGCCAGCAGTTATCTGCGGTGGAATGAGCAGTTCTTC.

There are a few counts of this clone. The chain joins TRBV11-2 to TRBJ2-3; 9 bases agree with TRBD1. The CDR3 is made up of 15 amino acids. V gave up 5 bases and J gave up 1 base; unmatched junction bases: 4. Per the germline V gene, CDR1 is SGHAT and CDR2 is FQNNGV. In DNA form, the CDR3 reads TGTGCCAGCAGCACCCGGACAGGGGGCACAGATACGCAGTATTTT. Residues: CASSTRTGGTDTQYF.

The rearrangement joins TRBV7-2 to TRBJ1-3; D not resolved. The CDR3 is 14 residues long. Per germline, CDR1 SGHTA and CDR2 FQGNSA. V was trimmed by 4 bases and J by 3 bases, leaving 10 bases between them. CDR3 loop: CASSSGYGGNTIYF. The CDR3 coding sequence is TGTGCCAGCAGCTCAGGATATGGTGGAAACACCATATATTTT.

V usage is TRBV5-8 and J usage is TRBJ1-5; no reliable D call. This CDR3 is 15 amino acids long. The germline V gene has CDR1 SGHTS and CDR2 YDEGEE. The ends were cut back, 4 bases at V and 7 bases at J, with 18 bases in the middle. The CDR3 here is CASSPLLVGPQPQHF. The CDR3 DNA sequence: TGTGCCAGCAGCCCTCTGTTAGTAGGGCCCCAGCCCCAGCATTTT.

The chain joins TRBV5-1 to TRBJ2-7; 8 nucleotides line up with TRBD2. The CDR3 is 14 residues long. CDR1 and CDR2 (germline): SGHRS, YFSETQ. V was clipped by 2 bases and J by 0 bases; unmatched bases: 1. CDR3 region: CASSFGLASYEQYF. In DNA, the CDR3 is TGCGCCAGCAGCTTCGGACTAGCCTCCTACGAGCAGTACTTC.

The chain combines TRBV7-2 with TRBJ1-2, with D uncertain. Trimming removed 1 base at V and 4 bases at J, with 10 bases between. Looked up from germline, CDR1 is SGHTA and CDR2 is FQGNSA. The CDR3 is made up of 14 amino acids. CDR3 nucleotides: TGTGCCAGCAGCTTAGAGGTGGCTGGCTATGGCTACACCTTC. It is translated as CASSLEVAGYGYTF.

The genes are TRBV7-7 and TRBJ2-3, with 12 bases aligning to TRBD2. V lost 1 base and J lost 5; bases outside the gene matches: 4. The V gene's germline CDR1 is SSHAT and CDR2 FNYEAQ (reference sequence). This CDR3 comprises 16 residues. The CDR3: CASSLGLAGGQDTQYF. The CDR3 bases are TGTGCCAGCAGCTTAGGCCTAGCGGGGGGGCAAGATACGCAGTATTTT.

A single count supports this clone. This chain joins TRBV4-1 and TRBJ1-4, with D tentatively TRBD1 (5 bases). The V end lost 2 bases, the J end lost 14 bases, and 27 bases lay between the germline ends. This CDR3 comprises 17 residues. From germline, CDR1 is MGHRA and CDR2 YSYEKL. CDR3 loop: CASSQPRRGSVKPFLFF. CDR3 bases: TGCGCCAGCAGCCAACCGCGCCGGGGGAGCGTGAAGCCCTTTCTGTTTTTT.

The V and J genes are TRBV5-1 and TRBJ2-1; D gene ambiguous. The CDR3 length is 13 residues. V was shortened by 1 base and J by 5 bases, with 7 bases between the two germline ends. The germline CDR1 and CDR2 sequences are SGHRS and YFSETQ. DNA for the CDR3: TGCGCCAGCAGCTTGCTAGAGAACAATGAGCAGTTCTTC. It codes for CASSLLENNEQFF.

The CDR3 sequence: CASSLEDRVQHF. For the CDR3, the DNA is TGTGCCAGTAGTCTCGAAGACAGGGTCCAGCATTTT. V is TRBV19 and J is TRBJ1-5; 7 bases map to TRBD1. The CDR3 covers 12 residues. From germline, CDR1 is LNHDA and CDR2 SQIVND (reference sequence). Trimming took 5 bases from V and 12 from J; bases not matched to a gene: 7.

The rearrangement uses TRBV2 and TRBJ2-3, with D unresolved. Germline V gives CDR1 SNHLY, CDR2 FYNNEI. This CDR3 has 13 residues. Trimming cost V 4 bases and J 3 bases, with 8 bases left between them. The CDR3 reads CASSVLQTDTQYF. The CDR3 bases are TGTGCCAGCAGTGTGTTACAGACAGATACGCAGTATTTT.

The V gene is TRBV7-9, the J gene TRBJ2-5; D may be TRBD1 or TRBD2 (5 bases each). V lost 3 bases and J lost 2, with 13 bases in between. The germline V gene has CDR1 SEHNR and CDR2 FQNEAQ (reference sequence). The CDR3 sequence is 15 residues long. The CDR3 DNA is TGTGCCAGCAGCTTCCGTGGGACCCAACAAGAGACCCAGTACTTC. This translates into CASSFRGTQQETQYF.

Written as DNA, the CDR3 is TGCGCCAGCAGCTTGGATACGGGGGCGGGGAACACTGAAGCTTTCTTT. This translates into CASSLDTGAGNTEAFF. The chain is built from TRBV5-1 and TRBJ1-1; possible D gene TRBD1, 6 bases. V dropped 0 bases and J dropped 1 base, with 13 bases sitting between them. This CDR3 region has 16 residues. Germline values: CDR1 SGHRS, CDR2 YFSETQ.

As DNA, the CDR3 is TGTGCCAGCAGTTACTCGTATTTCACAGGGAAATATGGCTACACCTTC. Translation gives CASSYSYFTGKYGYTF. The chain recombines TRBV6-5 with TRBJ1-2; a possible D gene is TRBD1 (6 bases). From germline, CDR1 is MNHEY and CDR2 SVGAGI. The V gene lost 0 bases and the J gene lost 5 bases, with 16 bases spanning the gap. The CDR3 totals 16 residues.

The CDR3 protein is CASSALTSGASYEQYF. The CDR3 DNA reads TGTGCCAGCAGCGCGCTTACTAGCGGCGCTTCCTACGAGCAGTACTTC. V is TRBV7-8 and J is TRBJ2-7; 8 bases map to TRBD2. The CDR3 is 16 amino acids. Germline values: CDR1 SGHVS, CDR2 FQNEAQ. The V segment lost 5 bases and the J segment 1 base; nucleotides outside the gene matches: 10. Full variable domain (remainder filled in from reference TRBV7-8 and TRBJ2-7): GAGVSQSPRYKVAKRGQDVALRCDPISGHVSLFWYQQALGQGPEFLTYFQNEAQLDKSGLPSDRFFAERPEGSVSTLKIQRTQQEDSAVYLCASSALTSGASYEQYFGPGTRLTVT.

The genes are TRBV3-1 (or the pseudogene TRBV3-2) and TRBJ1-1, with 7 bases identical to TRBD1. The germline CDR1 and CDR2 sequences are LGHDT and YNNKEL (reference sequence). The CDR3 has 15 residues. V was clipped by 1 base and J by 3 bases; unmatched bases: 5. The CDR3 DNA reads as TGTGCCAGCAGCCAAGGACAGGGACCCTACACTGAAGCTTTCTTT. It specifies CASSQGQGPYTEAFF.

The chain employs TRBV19 and TRBJ2-2; no firm D call. CDR1 and CDR2 (germline): LNHDA, SQIVND (reference sequence). V lost 3 bases and J 6 bases, leaving 20 bases between the germline ends. The CDR3 consists of 17 residues. The DNA for the CDR3 is TGTGCCAGTAGTATTCCTACGTGGGCCCGGATGGCCGGGGAGCTGTTTTTT. This translates into CASSIPTWARMAGELFF. The complete variable domain, with remaining parts taken from reference TRBV19 and TRBJ2-2, reads DGGITQSPKYLFRKEGQNVTLSCEQNLNHDAMYWYRQDPGQGLRLIYYSQIVNDFQKGDIAEGYSVSREKKESFPLTVTSAQKNPTAFYLCASSIPTWARMAGELFFGEGSRLTVL.

This chain uses TRBV3-1 (or the pseudogene TRBV3-2) with TRBJ2-6; D ambiguous. The CDR3 totals 16 residues. V lost 3 bases and J lost 2, with 11 bases in between. Per the germline V gene, CDR1 is LGHDT and CDR2 is YNNKEL (reference sequence). The CDR3 nucleotides are TGTGCCAGCAGCCATGTTAAAGGGACTGGGGCCAACGTCCTGACTTTC. Protein product: CASSHVKGTGANVLTF.